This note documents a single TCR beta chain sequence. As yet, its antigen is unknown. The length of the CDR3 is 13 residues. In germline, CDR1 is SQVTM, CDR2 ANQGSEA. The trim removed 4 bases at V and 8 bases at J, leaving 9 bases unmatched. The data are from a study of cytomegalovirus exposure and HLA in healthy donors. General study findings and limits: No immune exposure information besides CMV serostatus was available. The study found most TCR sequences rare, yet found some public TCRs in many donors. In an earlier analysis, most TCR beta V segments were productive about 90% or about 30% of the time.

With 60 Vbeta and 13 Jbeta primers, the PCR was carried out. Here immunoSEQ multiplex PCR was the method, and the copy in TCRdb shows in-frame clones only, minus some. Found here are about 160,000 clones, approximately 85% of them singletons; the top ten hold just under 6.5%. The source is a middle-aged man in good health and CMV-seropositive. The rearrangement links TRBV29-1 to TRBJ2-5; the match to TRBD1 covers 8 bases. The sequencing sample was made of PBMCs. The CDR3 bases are TGCAGCGTTGCGACAGGGGATATTGACACCCAGTACTTC. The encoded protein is CSVATGDIDTQYF.